This T cell receptor beta chain was identified in a study of Graves' ophthalmopathy and Graves' hyperthyroidism. Many counts were recorded for this clonotype. This CDR3 contains 17 residues. V shed 0 bases and J shed 7 bases, with 24 bases lying between them. Germline V gene sequence: CDR1 DFQATT, CDR2 SNEGSKA (reference sequence). RNA transcripts yielded amplified TCR beta CDR3 regions. HTBI primers were employed in first-round RT-PCR, then a second-round multiplex PCR followed. MiXCR, applied by TCRdb to the multiplex PCR reads, yields one record per CDR3 protein. The table lists 500,000 to 700,000 distinct CDR3 sequences, under 40% of them singletons.

This TCR was sampled from an adult man with Graves' hyperthyroidism. The sequencing sample was made of peripheral blood or thyroid tissue (not recorded which). The rearrangement uses TRBV20-1 and TRBJ1-2; D possibly corresponds to TRBD1 (5 bases). In DNA, the CDR3 is TGCAGTGCTAGAGATGGGACCCGGAGAGCCCTTTTTCGTGGCTACACCTTC. It is translated as CSARDGTRRALFRGYTF.